Sequencing of this TCR beta chain was carried out in a study of T-cell reconstitution after alpha-beta-depleted transplantation in children. A note on this clonotype: The DNA is left out, because the CDR3 cannot be placed on it with certainty; the CDR3 is given as TCRdb lists it.

TCRbeta library preparation incorporated unique molecular identifiers. TCRdb fed the PCR reads into MiXCR, producing one record per CDR3 protein. The data contain 490,000 or so distinct CDR3 sequences, approximately 12% of them singletons. Both ends counted, the CDR3 spans 17 residues. This chain connects TRBV21-1 to TRBJ2-4; TRBD2 is the table's D call, not checked against the DNA. TRBV21-1 represents a pseudogene. The specimen was PBMCs from the stem cell graft donor, collected from the stem cell graft. The sequence came from a human donor who donated a stem cell graft to a child with combined immunodeficiency. CDR3 in amino acids: CASSINVAGGAKNIQYF.